Listed below are T cell receptor beta chains from one sample, sequenced in a study of regulatory T cells in long-lasting Graves disease. TCRdb processed the multiplex PCR reads anew with MiXCR; each CDR3 protein has one entry. In the table there are about 460,000 distinct CDR3 sequences, around 15% of which are singletons. The sample also formed part of further work on T cells in Graves' hyperthyroidism and ophthalmopathy.

This material consisted of peripheral blood mononuclear cells (PBMCs), taken at new diagnosis, from a patient treated with antithyroid drugs. These receptors all stem from a woman in her 50s with Graves disease. The CDR3 runs from the conserved cysteine through the conserved F or W. A D gene is named only where the DNA matches it firmly. Rows may omit the clone size; those that give it use once, few, many or a size class.

j_gene | abundance | v_gene | d_gene | CDR3aa | CDR3nt
TRBJ2-1 | . | TRBV9 | TRBD2 | CASSAPLAGGLNEQFF | TGTGCCAGCAGCGCGCCACTAGCGGGAGGCCTTAATGAGCAGTTCTTC
TRBJ1-5 | . | TRBV20-1 | TRBD1 | CSARDTGQGITQPQHF | TGCAGTGCTAGAGATACGGGACAGGGAATAACGCAGCCCCAGCATTTT
TRBJ1-2 | many | TRBV9 | . | CASSETGAGYTF | TGTGCCAGCAGTGAAACCGGTGCTGGCTACACCTTC
TRBJ2-2 | . | TRBV10-1 | . | CASSEGGELFF | TGCGCCAGCAGTGAAGGCGGGGAGCTGTTTTTT
TRBJ2-7 | few | TRBV6-2/TRBV6-3 | . | CASREQGYEQYF | TGTGCCAGCAGGGAACAGGGTTACGAGCAGTACTTC
TRBJ2-3 | many | TRBV28 | TRBD2 | CASSLQLAGDESTDTQYF | TGTGCCAGCAGCTTGCAACTAGCGGGAGACGAAAGCACAGATACGCAGTATTTT
TRBJ2-7 | many | TRBV20-1 | TRBD1 | CSARSGQGIYEQYF | TGCAGTGCTAGAAGTGGACAGGGGATCTACGAGCAGTACTTC
TRBJ2-7 | . | TRBV5-6 | . | CASSLAGTLGHEQYF | TGTGCCAGCAGCTTGGCAGGGACCCTAGGCCACGAGCAGTACTTC
TRBJ1-2 | many | TRBV25-1 | . | CASSEHGGLGYGYTF | TGTGCCAGCAGTGAGCACGGGGGGCTTGGCTATGGCTACACCTTC
TRBJ2-2 | few | TRBV27 | . | CASSLWRDSGELFF | TGTGCCAGCAGTTTATGGAGGGACTCCGGGGAGCTGTTTTTT
TRBJ2-7 | . | TRBV2 | . | CASRGDPLEQYF | TGTGCCAGCAGAGGGGACCCCCTCGAGCAGTACTTC
TRBJ2-3 | few | TRBV18 | . | CASSDGGPRWTDTQYF | TGTGCCAGCTCAGACGGAGGGCCTAGGTGGACAGATACGCAGTATTTT
TRBJ1-6 | many | TRBV2 | . | CASKGRAGRDSPLHF | TGTGCCAGCAAAGGCCGGGCAGGGAGAGATTCACCCCTCCACTTT
TRBJ2-3 | many | TRBV7-3 | . | CASSPSDTDTQYF | TGTGCCAGCAGCCCCTCGGACACAGATACGCAGTATTTT
TRBJ2-3 | . | TRBV3-1 | . | CASSQSWGAATTDTQYF | TGTGCCAGCAGCCAGTCGTGGGGAGCGGCTACCACAGATACGCAGTATTTT
TRBJ2-5 | few | TRBV6-2/TRBV6-3 | . | CASSEGHRETQYF | TGTGCCAGCAGTGAAGGACACCGAGAGACCCAGTACTTC
TRBJ2-1 | . | TRBV5-5 | . | CASSLTVDFEQFF | TGTGCCAGCAGCTTAACGGTAGACTTTGAGCAGTTCTTC
TRBJ2-7 | many | TRBV29-1 | . | CSAITGYEQYF | TGCAGCGCAATAACAGGGTACGAGCAGTACTTC
TRBJ2-3 | many | TRBV4-1 | . | CASSPYGSTDTQYF | TGCGCCAGCAGCCCCTATGGTAGCACAGATACGCAGTATTTT
TRBJ2-5 | many | TRBV18 | . | CASSPAAAETQYF | TGTGCCAGCTCACCAGCTGCGGCGGAGACCCAGTACTTC
TRBJ2-1 | . | TRBV5-1 | TRBD2 | CASSLEGLAEYNEQFF | TGCGCCAGCAGCTTGGAAGGACTAGCGGAATACAATGAGCAGTTCTTC
TRBJ2-7 | . | TRBV28 | . | CASSPYSGRRSYVQYF | TGTGCCAGCAGTCCTTATTCTGGGAGACGTTCCTACGTGCAGTACTTC
TRBJ1-1 | many | TRBV12-3/TRBV12-4 | . | CASSVGSSRNTEAFF | TGTGCCAGCAGCGTTGGGTCCTCACGGAACACTGAAGCTTTCTTT
TRBJ2-7 | many | TRBV5-1 | TRBD1 | CASSLSGGINYEQYF | TGCGCCAGCAGCTTGTCAGGGGGCATTAACTACGAGCAGTACTTC
TRBJ2-7 | few | TRBV7-9 | . | CASSLGPGLLHYEQYF | TGTGCCAGCAGCTTAGGTCCGGGGTTGCTTCACTACGAGCAGTACTTC
TRBJ2-7 | . | TRBV10-3 | TRBD2 | CAISTGLGSYEQYF | TGTGCCATCAGCACGGGACTAGGCTCCTACGAGCAGTACTTC